Below are 17 T cell receptor beta chains sequenced from a single sample in a study of immune evolution from preneoplasia to lung adenocarcinoma. The repertoire was sequenced with immunoSEQ multiplex PCR; TCRdb's copy has only in-frame clones and lacks some. Of a few thousand clones listed, about three quarters are singletons. Sequencing was carried out using FFPE adjacent normal lung tissue. The origin of the receptors is a donor of 70 years or more with lung adenocarcinoma.

The chain couples TRBV27 to TRBJ2-7; D is uncertain. Germline V lookup: CDR1 MNHEY, CDR2 SMNVEV (reference sequence). The CDR3 has 13 residues. The germline V and J ends were trimmed by 4 bases and 6 bases, with 13 bases remaining between them. CDR3 nucleotides: TGTGCCAGCAGTTCTCTCCCTGTGATCGAGCAGTACTTC. It codes for CASSSLPVIEQYF.

The chain recombines TRBV11-2 with TRBJ2-5; 9 nucleotides align to TRBD1. CDR3 size: 15 residues. V shed 6 bases and J 4 bases; nucleotides not matched to a gene: 9. The germline CDR1 and CDR2 sequences are SGHAT and FQNNGV. The CDR3 nucleotides read TGTGCCAGCAGGTTCGCCGGGACAGGGAGAGAGACCCAGTACTTC. This sequence encodes CASRFAGTGRETQYF.

The count of this clone is one. The V and J genes are TRBV30 and TRBJ2-1, with a tentative D call TRBD2 (5 bases). V lost 1 base and J 6 bases, leaving 16 bases between the germline ends. Germline CDR1 GTSNPN, CDR2 SVGIG (reference sequence). The CDR3 runs to 15 residues. Here the CDR3 DNA reads TGTGCCTGGAGTGGATTAAGCGGTTCTTCCAATGAGCAGTTCTTC. Protein sequence: CAWSGLSGSSNEQFF. The whole variable domain, filled in from reference TRBV30 and TRBJ2-1, reads SQTIHQWPATLVQPVGSPLSLECTVEGTSNPNLYWYRQAAGRGLQLLFYSVGIGQISSEVPQNLSASRPQDRQFILSSKKLLLSDSGFYLCAWSGLSGSSNEQFFGPGTRLTVL.

This clone came up once. The CDR3 bases are TGTGCCAGCAGCCGACCAGCGTCAACTAATGAAAAACTGTTTTTT. Protein product: CASSRPASTNEKLFF. V usage is TRBV5-6 and J usage is TRBJ1-4, with unresolved D. Deletions cut 4 bases from V and 0 bases from J, with 10 bases between. Germline lookup yields CDR1 SGHDT and CDR2 YYEEEE. The CDR3 length is 15 residues.

Comments on this clone: A read error may produce the germline difference seen at one junction end. The rearrangement joins TRBV7-7 to TRBJ2-7; D is unresolved. CDR1 is SSHAT, CDR2 FNYEAQ, per germline (reference sequence). This CDR3 has 14 residues. The CDR3 protein is CASSSNRTPEEQYF. The CDR3 region has the DNA TGTGCTAGCAGCTCGAACCGGACCCCGGAAGAGCAGTACTTC.

This sequence joins TRBV20-1 and TRBJ1-2; TRBD1 might be the D (6 bases). The CDR3 totals 10 residues. The V and J ends lost 5 bases and 7 bases respectively, with 8 bases between them. In germline, CDR1 is DFQATT, CDR2 SNEGSKA (reference sequence). In nucleotides, the CDR3 is TGCAGTGCTCAGGGGTCTGGCTACACCTTC. Its protein is CSAQGSGYTF.

The rearrangement joins TRBV11-3 to TRBJ2-1; 9 bases are shared with TRBD1. The V gene's germline CDR1 is SGHNT and CDR2 YENEEA. The CDR3 length is 15 residues. V shed 7 bases and J 8 bases; nucleotides not matched to a gene: 12. CDR3 region: CASNPGQGFLDEQFF. In nucleotides, the CDR3 is TGTGCCAGCAATCCGGGACAGGGATTCTTGGATGAGCAGTTCTTC.

The chain uses TRBV28 and TRBJ1-3; D call uncertain. Germline lookup yields CDR1 MDHEN and CDR2 SYDVKM. Trimming took off 3 bases at V and 0 bases at J, with 15 bases between the two ends. CDR3 length: 17 residues. CDR3 residues: CASSFPFQSFSGNTIYF. CDR3 in DNA: TGTGCCAGCAGTTTCCCCTTTCAGTCCTTCTCTGGAAACACCATATATTTT.

The chain uses TRBV10-1 and TRBJ2-1; D possibly uses TRBD1 or TRBD2 (5 bases each). Germline CDR1 WNHNN, CDR2 SYGVQD (reference sequence). The CDR3 contains 17 residues. Trimming pared 6 bases from V and 5 bases from J, leaving 23 bases between. CDR3 region: CASSSQAWGFTHNEQFF. Here the CDR3 DNA reads TGCGCCAGCAGCTCCCAGGCTTGGGGGTTCACACACAATGAGCAGTTCTTC.

Only a few counts were recorded for this clone. The CDR3 nucleotides are TGCGCCAGCAGTGAACTACGGATTAGCACAGATACGCAGTATTTT. It yields the protein CASSELRISTDTQYF. The chain couples TRBV10-2 to TRBJ2-3, with D unresolved. CDR1 WSHSY and CDR2 SAAADI come from the germline V gene. The CDR3 loop spans 15 amino acids. V was cut by 3 bases and J by 0 bases, with 10 bases left in between.

V is TRBV27 and J is TRBJ1-2, with D possibly matching TRBD1 (6 bases). This CDR3 has 16 amino acids. CDR1 is MNHEY and CDR2 is SMNVEV in the germline V gene (reference sequence). The V gene lost 7 bases and the J gene lost 2 bases, with 20 bases spanning the gap. CDR3 sequence (DNA): TGTGCCAGCAAGACTTCAAGAAGGGGGGCAAACTATGGCTACACCTTC. Translating it yields CASKTSRRGANYGYTF.

The V and J genes are TRBV6-5 and TRBJ2-7, with 10 bases lining up with TRBD2. The CDR3 extends over 13 amino acids. Unmatched junction bases numbered 2, after V lost 8 bases and J lost 1 base. Germline V lookup: CDR1 MNHEY, CDR2 SVGAGI. The chain's CDR3 is CASGTSVSYEQYF. DNA of the CDR3: TGTGCCAGCGGGACTAGCGTATCCTACGAGCAGTACTTC.

This chain joins TRBV7-8 and TRBJ2-4; possibly TRBD1 or TRBD2 for D (5 bases each). Looked up from germline, CDR1 is SGHVS and CDR2 is FQNEAQ. With 1 base removed from V and 0 bases from J, the gap between germline ends came to 7 bases. This CDR3 spans 15 amino acids. For the CDR3, the DNA is TGTGCCAGCAGCTTAGGAGGGGTAGCCAAAAACATTCAGTACTTC. Amino acids: CASSLGGVAKNIQYF.

V is TRBV30 and J is TRBJ2-3; 7 positions agree with TRBD2. The V gene's germline CDR1 is GTSNPN and CDR2 SVGIG (reference sequence). The trim removed 3 bases at V and 7 bases at J, leaving 13 bases unmatched. The CDR3 covers 15 residues. CDR3: CAWRPVSSGRNTQYF. The CDR3, as DNA: TGTGCCTGGAGGCCTGTGTCTAGCGGACGAAATACGCAGTATTTT.

For this clone: An end of the junction does not agree with germline; a read error may underlie this. V is TRBV7-7 and J is TRBJ2-7; D uncertain. This CDR3 has 13 residues. From germline, CDR1 is SSHAT and CDR2 FNYEAQ (reference sequence). The CDR3: CASSLAANYEQYF. Written as DNA, the CDR3 is TGTGCTAGCAGCTTAGCTGCCAACTACGAGCAGTACTTC.

The chain employs TRBV5-4 and TRBJ1-2, with 9 bases that match TRBD1. This CDR3 comprises 14 residues. CDR1 is SGHNT and CDR2 is YYREEE in the germline V gene (reference sequence). V shed 2 bases and J 2 bases; nucleotides not matched to a gene: 1. In nucleotides, the CDR3 is TGTGCCAGCAGCTTTGGACAGGGGAACTATGGCTACACCTTC. Residues: CASSFGQGNYGYTF.

Points on this clone: The junction and the germline gene differ at one end; a read error may be behind it. The rearrangement uses TRBV11-2 and TRBJ2-1, with 8 bases identical to TRBD2. Germline lookup yields CDR1 SGHAT and CDR2 FQNNGV. The CDR3 has 14 residues. CDR3 DNA: TGTGCCAGCAGCTCAGCGGGAGCCGGCAATAAGCAGTTCTTC. Encoded protein: CASSSAGAGNKQFF.